The rows below give T cell receptor beta chains drawn from one sample of a study of T cell responses to AZD1222 COVID-19 vaccine. Clones were read by immunoSEQ multiplex PCR, and TCRdb kept only the in-frame ones, dropping some. The sample has more than 65,000 clones, roughly 85% seen once. This sample comprised peripheral blood, obtained 28 days after the second AZD1222 dose. The receptors derive from an adult who received the AZD1222 COVID-19 vaccine. The CDR3 runs from the conserved cysteine through the conserved F or W. The D gene is left open where the match is weak. Where a row states a size, it is once, few, many or the class of an expanded clone; other rows omit it.

clone_size	v_call	j_call	d_call	cdr3_nt	cdr3_aa
few	TRBV28	TRBJ1-2	TRBD1	TGTGCCAGCAGAAACAGGGGAACGACGGGGGGCTACACCTTC	CASRNRGTTGGYTF
-	TRBV7-8	TRBJ2-7	TRBD2	TGTGCCAGCAGCTCCGGGACTAGCGGGAGGATCAATTACGAGCAGTACTTC	CASSSGTSGRINYEQYF
-	TRBV15	TRBJ2-7	-	TGTGCCACCAGCAGAGATAAAGGCTACGAGCAGTACTTC	CATSRDKGYEQYF
-	TRBV7-9	TRBJ1-3	-	TGTGCCAGCAGCTTCGGACAGCCGCACTCTGGAAACACCATATATTTT	CASSFGQPHSGNTIYF
-	TRBV25-1	TRBJ1-5	-	TGTGCCAGCAGTGAAGTCTCGGGAGACCAGCATTTT	CASSEVSGDQHF
-	TRBV6-5	TRBJ1-4	-	TGTGCCAGCGCCCTCGATTGGCGTGAAAAACTGTTTTTT	CASALDWREKLFF
-	TRBV5-4	TRBJ2-7	TRBD2	TGTGCCAGCAGTTTGACTAGCGGGAGAGCTGAGTACTTC	CASSLTSGRAEYF
once	TRBV6-2/TRBV6-3	TRBJ1-1	-	TGTGCCAGCAGTACTCCACCCCAAAACACTGAAGCTTTCTTT	CASSTPPQNTEAFF
-	TRBV18	TRBJ1-4	-	TGTGCCAGCTCACCCGGGGTCGACCTGTTTTTT	CASSPGVDLFF
few	TRBV12-3/TRBV12-4	TRBJ1-2	TRBD1	TGTGCCAGCAGATCGACAGGGAACTATGGCTACACCTTC	CASRSTGNYGYTF
-	TRBV9	TRBJ2-6	-	TGTGCCAGCAGCGTGTCAGGTGGGGCCAACGTCCTGACTTTC	CASSVSGGANVLTF
-	TRBV3-1/TRBV3-2	TRBJ1-5	TRBD1	TGTGCCAGCAGCCAAGATCTCAGGGGGGGGGATCAGCCCCAGCATTTT	CASSQDLRGGDQPQHF
-	TRBV30	TRBJ1-4	TRBD1	TGTGCCTGGAGTAGATACAGGGGGATTAATGAAAAACTGTTTTTT	CAWSRYRGINEKLFF
-	TRBV6-5	TRBJ2-7	TRBD1	TGTGCCAGCAGGGGGACAGGGGTAGGCTACGAGCAGTACTTC	CASRGTGVGYEQYF
few	TRBV9	TRBJ1-6	-	TGTGCCAGCAGCGTAGACCCAATACCCAACAATTCACCCCTCCACTTT	CASSVDPIPNNSPLHF
-	TRBV11-1	TRBJ2-3	-	TGTGCCAGCAGCTTAGAATACAGCTTCACAGATACGCAGTATTTT	CASSLEYSFTDTQYF
-	TRBV10-1	TRBJ2-5	-	TGCGCCAGCAGTGTGCTGGGAATTGCCGCGACCCAGTACTTC	CASSVLGIAATQYF
-	TRBV10-3	TRBJ1-1	-	TGTGCCATCAGTAAGGAGGTACGGGGGAACACTGAAGCTTTCTTT	CAISKEVRGNTEAFF
once	TRBV12-3/TRBV12-4	TRBJ1-5	-	TGTGCCAGCAGGCCCAATAGCAATCAGCCCCAGCATTTT	CASRPNSNQPQHF
-	TRBV7-7	TRBJ2-2	-	TGTGCCAGCAGCCCCAATCGGGGTCCCGGGGAGCTGTTTTTT	CASSPNRGPGELFF
once	TRBV3-1/TRBV3-2	TRBJ1-1	-	TGTGCCAGCAGCCAAGTTCCTAACACTGAAGCTTTCTTT	CASSQVPNTEAFF
-	TRBV27	TRBJ1-5	-	TGTGCCAGCAGTTTTGGGCTTTCCTCCAATCAGCCCCAGCATTTT	CASSFGLSSNQPQHF
-	TRBV30	TRBJ2-7	-	TGTGCCTGGAGTGTTCGTGGTGGCGAGCAGTACTTC	CAWSVRGGEQYF
-	TRBV29-1	TRBJ1-2	-	TGCAGCGTTGAGTCCCGAGGGGGTGGCTACACCTTC	CSVESRGGGYTF
-	TRBV6-2/TRBV6-3	TRBJ1-5	TRBD1	TGTGCCAGCAGTTTGTCGCCCCAACAGGGGGTGATACATAGCAATCAGCCCCAGCATTTT	CASSLSPQQGVIHSNQPQHF
once	TRBV19	TRBJ1-1	-	TGTGCCAGTAAAGGGCCCACTGAAGCTTTCTTT	CASKGPTEAFF